The 31 T cell receptor beta chains in this list originate from one sample, sequenced in a study of CD8+ T cells in alopecia areata. Extraction and reverse transcription of RNA yielded cDNA as the sequencing template. Here immunoSEQ multiplex PCR was the method, and the copy in TCRdb shows in-frame clones only, minus some. The sample lists 200,000 to 250,000 clones; around 62% were seen once. The sample was CD4+ T cells sorted from blood, taken at week 0. The receptor source for this set is a human donor with alopecia areata.

V usage is TRBV6-5 and J usage is TRBJ1-2, with TRBD1 as a possible D gene (5 bases). The CDR3 is 12 amino acids. Germline lookup yields CDR1 MNHEY and CDR2 SVGAGI. Trimming stripped 7 bases from V and 7 bases from J, with 13 bases between. CDR3 loop: CASTNPGLGYTF. The CDR3 nucleotides are TGTGCCAGCACCAATCCGGGGCTTGGCTACACCTTC.

This clone was counted between two and nine times. The J gene is TRBJ2-1, the V gene TRBV6-4; 7 positions agree with TRBD1. V was clipped by 3 bases and J by 7 bases; unmatched bases: 3. The germline V gene encodes CDR1 MRHNA and CDR2 SNTAGT. The CDR3 runs to 13 residues. This chain's CDR3 is CASSEGTVNEQFF. As DNA, the CDR3 is TGTGCCAGCAGTGAGGGGACAGTGAATGAGCAGTTCTTC.

The chain links TRBV11-2 to TRBJ2-2; maybe TRBD1 (6 bases). The CDR3 runs to 16 residues. V lost 4 bases to trimming and J lost 4 bases, with 16 bases between them. Germline V gene lookup returns CDR1 SGHAT and CDR2 FQNNGV. The CDR3 coding sequence is TGTGCCAGCAGCTCATCTCTGGACAGTTCCACCGGGGAGCTGTTTTTT. Its protein product is CASSSSLDSSTGELFF.

The sample holds a few counts of this clone. This chain links TRBV9 with TRBJ1-4; D ambiguous. Germline CDR1 SGDLS, CDR2 YYNGEE. There are 13 residues in the CDR3. Trimming removed 3 bases at V and 5 bases at J, with 8 bases between. CDR3 DNA: TGTGCCAGCAGCGCCGACCCCAATGAAAAACTGTTTTTT. It translates to CASSADPNEKLFF.

V is TRBV15 and J is TRBJ2-3; 10 bases are a match to TRBD1. CDR1 LNHNV and CDR2 YYDKDF come from the germline V gene (reference sequence). The CDR3 extends over 16 amino acids. V was clipped by 2 bases and J by 6 bases; unmatched bases: 8. The CDR3, as DNA: TGTGCCACCAGCAGACCCCCGGGACAGGGGTGGGATACGCAGTATTTT. Its protein product is CATSRPPGQGWDTQYF. Looking up the rest from reference TRBV15 and TRBJ2-3 gives the full variable domain: DAMVIQNPRYQVTQFGKPVTLSCSQTLNHNVMYWYQQKSSQAPKLLFHYYDKDFNNEADTPDNFQSRRPNTSFCFLDIRSPGLGDTAMYLCATSRPPGQGWDTQYFGPGTRLTVL.

This clone was observed a single time. J is TRBJ2-7 and V is TRBV4-2; TRBD2 aligns across 7 bases. The V gene's germline CDR1 is LGHNA and CDR2 YNFKEQ. J gave up 0 bases and V 4 bases, and 3 bases lay outside the gene matches. This CDR3 has 14 amino acids. CDR3 protein: CASSPRDYSYEQYF. Written as DNA, the CDR3 is TGTGCCAGCAGCCCCCGGGACTACTCCTACGAGCAGTACTTC.

This clone appeared a single time. The chain uses TRBV13 and TRBJ2-2; tentatively, D is TRBD2 (6 bases). Trimming stripped 0 bases from V and 3 bases from J, with 8 bases between. Germline CDR1 reads PRHDT; CDR2 reads FYEKMQ (reference sequence). The CDR3 consists of 15 residues. CDR3 in amino acids: CASSLGGLYTGELFF. The CDR3 region has the DNA TGTGCCAGCAGCTTAGGGGGACTTTACACCGGGGAGCTGTTTTTT.

CDR3 protein: CASSNSGGYEQYF. The CDR3 DNA reads TGTGCCAGCAGCAATAGCGGAGGTTACGAGCAGTACTTC. The gene calls are TRBV14 and TRBJ2-7, with D perhaps matching TRBD2 (6 bases). The germline V and J ends were trimmed by 5 bases and 4 bases, with 12 bases remaining between them. The germline V gene encodes CDR1 SGHDN and CDR2 FVKESK. The CDR3 extends over 13 amino acids.

V and J are TRBV6-5 and TRBJ2-1; 10 bases fit TRBD1. The CDR3 contains 15 residues. The germline CDR1 and CDR2 sequences are MNHEY and SVGAGI. V trimming: 6 bases; J trimming: 6 bases; junction bases outside the gene matches: 8. The CDR3 spells CASRAGTGAPNEQFF. CDR3 nucleotides: TGTGCCAGCAGAGCCGGGACAGGGGCTCCCAATGAGCAGTTCTTC.

The gene calls are TRBV15 and TRBJ1-5, with TRBD1 matching 7 bases. The V segment lost 0 bases and the J segment 0 bases; nucleotides outside the gene matches: 2. Germline V gene sequence: CDR1 LNHNV, CDR2 YYDKDF (reference sequence). This CDR3 is 16 amino acids long. For the CDR3, the DNA is TGTGCCACCAGCAGAGAAGGGACAGATAGCAATCAGCCCCAGCATTTT. Protein product: CATSREGTDSNQPQHF.

The chain employs TRBV6-5 and TRBJ1-4; a possible D gene is TRBD1 (5 bases). This CDR3 is 11 amino acids long. V lost 6 bases and J 6 bases, leaving 5 bases between the germline ends. Per germline, CDR1 MNHEY and CDR2 SVGAGI. In DNA form, the CDR3 reads TGTGCCAGCAGAGGGGATGAAAAACTGTTTTTT. It translates to CASRGDEKLFF.

This clone occurred a few times. This chain uses TRBV14 with TRBJ2-2; 7 nucleotides line up with TRBD1. This CDR3 spans 15 amino acids. The trim removed 1 base at V and 4 bases at J, leaving 3 bases unmatched. In germline, CDR1 is SGHDN, CDR2 FVKESK. The CDR3 protein is CASSQVSGGTGELFF. Here the CDR3 DNA reads TGTGCCAGCAGCCAAGTTTCAGGGGGCACCGGGGAGCTGTTTTTT.

This clone was seen a handful of times. The chain employs TRBV18 and TRBJ2-1, with unresolved D. The germline V gene has CDR1 KGHSH and CDR2 LQKENI. The CDR3 is 12 amino acids. V was clipped by 1 base and J by 10 bases, with 8 bases between them. The CDR3 loop is CASSPRQEEQFF. The CDR3 DNA follows: TGTGCCAGCTCACCACGCCAGGAGGAGCAGTTCTTC.

The chain combines TRBV25-1 with TRBJ1-6; 7 bases map to TRBD1. This CDR3 contains 14 residues. Germline loops: CDR1 MGHDK, CDR2 SYGVNS. After removal of 4 bases from V and 10 bases from J, the junction contained 7 bases not matched to a gene. The CDR3 sequence: CASSVTGSGSPLHF. In nucleotides, the CDR3 is TGTGCCAGCAGTGTGACAGGGTCGGGATCACCCCTCCACTTT.

This clone occurred a few times. This chain uses TRBV29-1 with TRBJ2-2; no firm D call. V gave up 6 bases and J gave up 1 base, with 9 bases separating them. Germline V CDR1 and CDR2: SQVTM, ANQGSEA. The CDR3 length is 13 residues. This chain's CDR3 is CSVWDLNTGELFF. DNA of the CDR3: TGCAGCGTCTGGGATTTGAACACCGGGGAGCTGTTTTTT.

The rearrangement uses TRBV30 and TRBJ2-3, with 12 nucleotides matching TRBD2. Germline assignment: CDR1 GTSNPN and CDR2 SVGIG (reference sequence). Germline trimming cut 3 bases from V and 8 bases from J; bases unmatched to any gene: 6. CDR3 length: 14 amino acids. The CDR3 coding sequence is TGTGCCTGGAGGCTAGCGGGGGGGCCGGGTACGCAGTATTTT. Translating it yields CAWRLAGGPGTQYF.

This chain joins TRBV5-1 and TRBJ2-1, with 7 positions matching TRBD1. The trim removed 5 bases at V and 4 bases at J, leaving 12 bases unmatched. Germline-derived CDR1 and CDR2 are SGHRS and YFSETQ. The CDR3 spans 16 residues. CDR3 coding DNA: TGCGCCAGCAGGCCCTCCGGGACAGTTAAGTACAATGAGCAGTTCTTC. Translated, it gives CASRPSGTVKYNEQFF. Combining the CDR3 with reference TRBV5-1 and TRBJ2-1 gives the whole variable domain KAGVTQTPRYLIKTRGQQVTLSCSPISGHRSVSWYQQTPGQGLQFLFEYFSETQRNKGNFPGRFSGRQFSNSRSEMNVSTLELGDSALYLCASRPSGTVKYNEQFFGPGTRLTVL.

This chain uses TRBV5-5 with TRBJ2-5; D ambiguous. The CDR3 contains 14 residues. V lost 0 bases to trimming and J lost 0 bases, with 6 bases between them. Germline-derived CDR1 and CDR2 are SGHKS and YYEKEE (reference sequence). The CDR3 coding sequence is TGTGCCAGCAGCTTGGGTCAGAACCAAGAGACCCAGTACTTC. Translation gives CASSLGQNQETQYF.

The rearrangement joins TRBV27 to TRBJ2-4, with D perhaps matching TRBD2 (5 bases). V lost 5 bases and J lost 1, with 15 bases in between. Germline loops: CDR1 MNHEY, CDR2 SMNVEV (reference sequence). The CDR3 runs to 16 residues. CDR3 sequence: CASSRHVSGAKNIQYF. In nucleotides, the CDR3 is TGTGCCAGCAGTCGACACGTCTCGGGGGCCAAAAACATTCAGTACTTC.

This sequence joins TRBV30 and TRBJ1-4, with TRBD1 matching over 7 bases. The J segment lost 5 bases and the V segment lost 2 bases, leaving 8 bases of the junction unmatched. The CDR3 is made up of 15 amino acids. CDR1 is GTSNPN and CDR2 is SVGIG in the germline V gene (reference sequence). CDR3 nucleotides: TGTGCCTGGAGTTACAACTCAGGGGGGAATGAAAAACTGTTTTTT. Amino acid sequence: CAWSYNSGGNEKLFF.

This chain uses TRBV23-1 with TRBJ1-1, with 8 bases aligning to TRBD1. TRBV23-1 is identified as an open reading frame with a role that is uncertain. The CDR3 has 16 amino acids. Unmatched junction bases numbered 15, after V lost 10 bases and J lost 2 bases. The CDR3 region has the DNA TGCGCCACCTTACCAGGGGGCTCTATCGTCAACACTGAAGCTTTCTTT. It specifies CATLPGGSIVNTEAFF.

The genes are TRBV30 and TRBJ2-7; 12 bases align to TRBD2. The germline gives CDR1 GTSNPN, CDR2 SVGIG (reference sequence). The CDR3 extends over 16 amino acids. Trimming removed 0 bases from V and 5 bases from J; junction bases left unmatched: 8. CDR3 DNA sequence: TGTGCCTGGAGTGTGAAACTAGCGGGGGGTCGTGACGAGCAGTACTTC. This gives the protein CAWSVKLAGGRDEQYF.

V is TRBV10-3 and J is TRBJ2-7; a weak D match, TRBD1 (5 bases). V was pared by 2 bases and J by 3 bases, with 8 bases between. The CDR3 is 13 amino acids. CDR1 ENHRY and CDR2 SYGVKD come from the germline V gene. The CDR3 is CAISEGRDYEQYF. CDR3 coding DNA: TGTGCCATCAGTGAGGGCAGGGACTACGAGCAGTACTTC.

The genes are TRBV6-6 and TRBJ1-5; possible D gene TRBD1, 6 bases. V dropped 0 bases and J dropped 1 base, with 7 bases sitting between them. This CDR3 comprises 15 residues. Germline values: CDR1 MNHNY, CDR2 SVGAGI (reference sequence). CDR3 sequence reads: CASSYSGQSNQPQHF. The CDR3 bases are TGTGCCAGCAGTTACTCGGGACAAAGCAATCAGCCCCAGCATTTT.

The chain's CDR3 is CASSLAMGEGTDTQYF. The CDR3 nucleotides are TGTGCCAGCAGCTTAGCGATGGGGGAGGGAACAGATACGCAGTATTTT. The chain has TRBV7-8 and TRBJ2-3, with 7 bases lining up with TRBD2. CDR3 length equals 16 residues. The trim removed 0 bases at V and 3 bases at J, leaving 6 bases unmatched. Looked up from germline, CDR1 is SGHVS and CDR2 is FQNEAQ.

V is TRBV2 and J is TRBJ1-2; no reliable D call. The CDR3 loop spans 13 amino acids. The germline gives CDR1 SNHLY, CDR2 FYNNEI. The V and J ends lost 4 bases and 2 bases respectively, with 8 bases between them. CDR3 in amino acids: CASSGDGNYGYTF. CDR3 in DNA: TGTGCCAGCAGTGGGGATGGGAACTATGGCTACACCTTC.

J is TRBJ2-6 and V is TRBV7-2; either TRBD1 or TRBD2 may supply D (5 bases each). The CDR3 runs to 17 residues. V gave up 5 bases and J gave up 0 bases, with 14 bases separating them. Germline V gene data show CDR1 as SGHTA and CDR2 as FQGNSA. The CDR3 sequence is CASSQGRWGSGANVLTF. CDR3 DNA sequence: TGTGCCAGCAGCCAGGGACGGTGGGGCTCTGGGGCCAACGTCCTGACTTTC.

The chain employs TRBV5-4 and TRBJ1-1; D not resolved. The CDR3 has 12 amino acids. V dropped 4 bases and J dropped 0 bases, with 4 bases sitting between them. Germline CDR1 SGHNT, CDR2 YYREEE (reference sequence). Here the CDR3 DNA reads TGTGCCAGCAGCCGGATGAACACTGAAGCTTTCTTT. Translating gives CASSRMNTEAFF.

There are many counts of this clone. This chain uses TRBV29-1 with TRBJ2-5; 7 bases match TRBD1. With 6 bases clipped from V and 5 bases from J, the junction kept 9 bases outside the gene matches. The CDR3 has 13 amino acids. Germline V gene lookup returns CDR1 SQVTM and CDR2 ANQGSEA. CDR3: CSVGTGAAETQYF. The CDR3 DNA follows: TGCAGCGTGGGTACAGGGGCGGCGGAGACCCAGTACTTC.

This clone showed up just a few times. The V call is TRBV10-3, the J call TRBJ2-7, with D perhaps being TRBD1 or TRBD2 (5 bases each). The CDR3 totals 17 residues. Germline values: CDR1 ENHRY, CDR2 SYGVKD. V shed 0 bases and J shed 2 bases, with 17 bases lying between them. The CDR3 region is CAISESLVGEFAYEQYF. The DNA for the CDR3 is TGTGCCATCAGTGAGTCTCTGGTGGGGGAGTTCGCCTACGAGCAGTACTTC.

The chain carries TRBV7-2 and TRBJ1-4; D unresolved. CDR3 length equals 15 residues. The germline V gene has CDR1 SGHTA and CDR2 FQGNSA. Trimming stripped 5 bases from V and 14 bases from J, with 24 bases between. CDR3 sequence reads: CASSRGPASGLSLFF. The CDR3 bases are TGTGCCAGCAGCCGAGGACCGGCGTCGGGCTTGAGCCTGTTTTTT.